A selection of T cell receptor beta chains follows, all from one sample in a study of T cell responses to AZD1222 COVID-19 vaccine. Assay: immunoSEQ multiplex PCR; the TCRdb copy retains only in-frame clones and omits some. The sample records 50,000 to 65,000 clones, about 81% being singletons. Sample: peripheral blood, taken 28 days after the second AZD1222 dose. The source is an adult who received the AZD1222 COVID-19 vaccine. The CDR3 runs from the conserved cysteine through the conserved F or W. D genes are given only for firm matches. The size entry is marked missing in some rows and otherwise reads once, few, many or a size class.

CDR3 length: 13; J gene: TRBJ1-2; clone size: -; V gene: TRBV6-6; D gene: -; CDR3 protein: CASSAPGEYGYTF; CDR3 DNA: TGTGCCAGCAGTGCCCCCGGGGAATATGGCTACACCTTC
CDR3 length: 11; J gene: TRBJ2-7; clone size: -; V gene: TRBV5-1; D gene: -; CDR3 protein: CASSVGTVQYF; CDR3 DNA: TGCGCCAGCAGCGTCGGGACGGTGCAGTACTTC
CDR3 length: 15; J gene: TRBJ2-6; clone size: -; V gene: TRBV19; D gene: TRBD1; CDR3 protein: CASIPQGAGANVLTF; CDR3 DNA: TGTGCCAGTATTCCACAGGGGGCTGGGGCCAACGTCCTGACTTTC
CDR3 length: 15; J gene: TRBJ2-1; clone size: -; V gene: TRBV7-2; D gene: TRBD2; CDR3 protein: CASSLLTAGEGEQFF; CDR3 DNA: TGTGCCAGCAGCTTACTGACTGCGGGGGAGGGGGAGCAGTTCTTC
CDR3 length: 15; J gene: TRBJ2-2; clone size: -; V gene: TRBV24-1; D gene: -; CDR3 protein: CATSPPGANTGELFF; CDR3 DNA: TGTGCCACCAGTCCGCCAGGCGCGAACACCGGGGAGCTGTTTTTT
CDR3 length: 14; J gene: TRBJ1-2; clone size: few; V gene: TRBV7-2; D gene: -; CDR3 protein: CASSLGQTNYGYTF; CDR3 DNA: TGTGCCAGCAGCTTAGGACAGACTAACTATGGCTACACCTTC
CDR3 length: 18; J gene: TRBJ1-6; clone size: -; V gene: TRBV19; D gene: TRBD1; CDR3 protein: CASSGASGTVDSWSPLHF; CDR3 DNA: TGTGCCAGTAGTGGGGCCTCCGGGACAGTCGATTCGTGGTCACCCCTCCACTTT
CDR3 length: 16; J gene: TRBJ2-1; clone size: -; V gene: TRBV7-2; D gene: -; CDR3 protein: CASSLGVRSPYNEQFF; CDR3 DNA: TGTGCCAGCAGCTTAGGAGTGCGGAGTCCCTACAATGAGCAGTTCTTC
CDR3 length: 15; J gene: TRBJ1-1; clone size: -; V gene: TRBV5-4; D gene: -; CDR3 protein: CASSLGQGMNTEAFF; CDR3 DNA: TGTGCCAGCAGCTTGGGTCAGGGGATGAACACTGAAGCTTTCTTT
CDR3 length: 15; J gene: TRBJ2-1; clone size: -; V gene: TRBV4-3; D gene: TRBD2; CDR3 protein: CASSQDPSGTNEQFF; CDR3 DNA: TGCGCCAGCAGCCAAGACCCTAGCGGGACAAATGAGCAGTTCTTC
CDR3 length: 15; J gene: TRBJ2-2; clone size: -; V gene: TRBV7-3; D gene: -; CDR3 protein: CASSPGNPAGGELFF; CDR3 DNA: TGTGCCAGCAGCCCTGGAAACCCTGCTGGTGGGGAGCTGTTTTTT
CDR3 length: 14; J gene: TRBJ1-4; clone size: -; V gene: TRBV9; D gene: -; CDR3 protein: CASSVEAREEKLFF; CDR3 DNA: TGTGCCAGCAGCGTAGAAGCCCGAGAGGAAAAACTGTTTTTT
CDR3 length: 14; J gene: TRBJ1-5; clone size: -; V gene: TRBV12-5; D gene: TRBD1; CDR3 protein: CASGFGQGVQPQHF; CDR3 DNA: TGTGCTAGTGGTTTTGGACAGGGGGTTCAGCCCCAGCATTTT
CDR3 length: 14; J gene: TRBJ2-1; clone size: -; V gene: TRBV28; D gene: -; CDR3 protein: CASSLFKGDNEQFF; CDR3 DNA: TGTGCCAGCAGCTTATTCAAGGGGGACAATGAGCAGTTCTTC
CDR3 length: 12; J gene: TRBJ2-2; clone size: -; V gene: TRBV7-3; D gene: -; CDR3 protein: CASSLPPGELFF; CDR3 DNA: TGTGCCAGCAGCCTACCCCCCGGGGAGCTGTTTTTT
CDR3 length: 15; J gene: TRBJ2-3; clone size: -; V gene: TRBV7-8; D gene: TRBD1; CDR3 protein: CASSSGQGAGDTQYF; CDR3 DNA: TGTGCCAGCAGCTCCGGACAGGGGGCAGGAGATACGCAGTATTTT
CDR3 length: 14; J gene: TRBJ1-1; clone size: -; V gene: TRBV7-2; D gene: -; CDR3 protein: CASRGTEMNTEAFF; CDR3 DNA: TGTGCCAGCAGGGGGACCGAGATGAACACTGAAGCTTTCTTT
CDR3 length: 15; J gene: TRBJ2-7; clone size: -; V gene: TRBV7-2; D gene: TRBD2; CDR3 protein: CASSLARLAGVEQYF; CDR3 DNA: TGTGCCAGCAGCTTAGCGCGCCTAGCGGGAGTCGAGCAGTACTTC
CDR3 length: 15; J gene: TRBJ2-7; clone size: -; V gene: TRBV19; D gene: TRBD1; CDR3 protein: CASSTSGTGVYEQYF; CDR3 DNA: TGTGCCAGTAGTACCTCCGGGACAGGAGTCTACGAGCAGTACTTC
CDR3 length: 18; J gene: TRBJ2-5; clone size: -; V gene: TRBV9; D gene: TRBD2; CDR3 protein: CASSVGPRTSGREETQYF; CDR3 DNA: TGTGCCAGCAGCGTAGGCCCACGGACTAGCGGGAGAGAAGAGACCCAGTACTTC
CDR3 length: 13; J gene: TRBJ1-2; clone size: -; V gene: TRBV29-1; D gene: -; CDR3 protein: CSVRGAPHYGYTF; CDR3 DNA: TGCAGCGTCCGTGGTGCGCCCCACTATGGCTACACCTTC
CDR3 length: 13; J gene: TRBJ2-3; clone size: once; V gene: TRBV29-1; D gene: TRBD2; CDR3 protein: CSARAGGADTQYF; CDR3 DNA: TGCAGCGCCCGCGCGGGGGGCGCAGATACGCAGTATTTT
CDR3 length: 15; J gene: TRBJ2-7; clone size: -; V gene: TRBV10-1; D gene: -; CDR3 protein: CASSGPSGQDYEQYF; CDR3 DNA: TGCGCCAGCAGTGGTCCCTCCGGACAAGACTACGAGCAGTACTTC
CDR3 length: 15; J gene: TRBJ2-2; clone size: -; V gene: TRBV25-1; D gene: -; CDR3 protein: CASSEPGANTGELFF; CDR3 DNA: TGTGCCAGCAGTGAACCGGGAGCCAACACCGGGGAGCTGTTTTTT
CDR3 length: 14; J gene: TRBJ2-7; clone size: few; V gene: TRBV6-5; D gene: -; CDR3 protein: CASDEQPNSYEQYF; CDR3 DNA: TGTGCTTCGGATGAACAGCCAAACTCCTACGAGCAGTACTTC
CDR3 length: 19; J gene: TRBJ2-7; clone size: few; V gene: TRBV28; D gene: TRBD1; CDR3 protein: CASSSPSMSDRGGTYEQYF; CDR3 DNA: TGTGCCAGCAGTTCCCCCTCGATGAGTGACAGGGGGGGTACCTACGAGCAGTACTTC
CDR3 length: 12; J gene: TRBJ1-5; clone size: -; V gene: TRBV27; D gene: TRBD1; CDR3 protein: CASKAGGQPQHF; CDR3 DNA: TGTGCCAGCAAGGCAGGGGGTCAGCCCCAGCATTTT
CDR3 length: 13; J gene: TRBJ1-2; clone size: few; V gene: TRBV9; D gene: -; CDR3 protein: CASSGPLYYGYTF; CDR3 DNA: TGTGCCAGCAGCGGTCCGCTGTACTATGGCTACACCTTC
CDR3 length: 15; J gene: TRBJ1-6; clone size: once; V gene: TRBV28; D gene: -; CDR3 protein: CASSLGGVINSPLHF; CDR3 DNA: TGTGCCAGCAGTTTAGGAGGGGTAATAAATTCACCCCTCCACTTT
CDR3 length: 17; J gene: TRBJ2-1; clone size: -; V gene: TRBV11-1; D gene: TRBD1; CDR3 protein: CASSLAPGTGTNNEQFF; CDR3 DNA: TGTGCCAGCAGCTTAGCCCCCGGGACAGGTACAAACAATGAGCAGTTCTTC
CDR3 length: 13; J gene: TRBJ2-1; clone size: few; V gene: TRBV6-2/TRBV6-3; D gene: -; CDR3 protein: CASSLAVHNEQFF; CDR3 DNA: TGTGCCAGCAGTTTGGCAGTTCACAATGAGCAGTTCTTC
CDR3 length: 14; J gene: TRBJ2-1; clone size: -; V gene: TRBV11-3; D gene: -; CDR3 protein: CASSSGLGGNEQFF; CDR3 DNA: TGTGCCAGCAGCTCCGGACTAGGGGGGAATGAGCAGTTCTTC
CDR3 length: 14; J gene: TRBJ2-5; clone size: -; V gene: TRBV5-1; D gene: -; CDR3 protein: CASSLGAGEETQYF; CDR3 DNA: TGCGCCAGCAGCTTGGGTGCAGGAGAAGAGACCCAGTACTTC
CDR3 length: 15; J gene: TRBJ2-7; clone size: -; V gene: TRBV27; D gene: TRBD1; CDR3 protein: CASSSADRVGTEQYF; CDR3 DNA: TGTGCCAGCAGTTCCGCCGACAGGGTTGGAACCGAGCAGTACTTC
CDR3 length: 16; J gene: TRBJ2-2; clone size: once; V gene: TRBV7-8; D gene: TRBD1; CDR3 protein: CASSAWTGVGTGELFF; CDR3 DNA: TGTGCCAGCAGCGCCTGGACAGGGGTCGGTACCGGGGAGCTGTTTTTT
CDR3 length: 15; J gene: TRBJ2-7; clone size: -; V gene: TRBV6-5; D gene: TRBD2; CDR3 protein: CASSYSGGGQSEQYF; CDR3 DNA: TGTGCCAGCAGTTACAGTGGGGGAGGGCAGAGCGAGCAGTACTTC
CDR3 length: 15; J gene: TRBJ2-6; clone size: -; V gene: TRBV4-2; D gene: -; CDR3 protein: CASSPGGTGANVLTF; CDR3 DNA: TGTGCCAGCAGCCCCGGAGGGACTGGGGCCAACGTCCTGACTTTC
CDR3 length: 14; J gene: TRBJ2-5; clone size: -; V gene: TRBV28; D gene: -; CDR3 protein: CASKAGAPQETQYF; CDR3 DNA: TGTGCCAGCAAGGCCGGGGCCCCCCAAGAGACCCAGTACTTC
CDR3 length: 13; J gene: TRBJ2-7; clone size: few; V gene: TRBV6-5; D gene: TRBD2; CDR3 protein: CASTLSGGYEQYF; CDR3 DNA: TGTGCCAGCACCCTTAGCGGGGGCTACGAGCAGTACTTC
CDR3 length: 16; J gene: TRBJ2-7; clone size: -; V gene: TRBV19; D gene: -; CDR3 protein: CASSIEKSESSYEQYF; CDR3 DNA: TGTGCCAGTAGTATAGAAAAGTCTGAAAGCTCCTACGAGCAGTACTTC
CDR3 length: 13; J gene: TRBJ2-7; clone size: -; V gene: TRBV5-6; D gene: TRBD1; CDR3 protein: CASSRLTGGGQYF; CDR3 DNA: TGTGCCAGCAGCCGCCTTACAGGGGGTGGGCAGTACTTC
CDR3 length: 14; J gene: TRBJ2-5; clone size: -; V gene: TRBV7-3; D gene: -; CDR3 protein: CASSQPGQQETQYF; CDR3 DNA: TGTGCCAGCAGCCAACCCGGACAGCAAGAGACCCAGTACTTC